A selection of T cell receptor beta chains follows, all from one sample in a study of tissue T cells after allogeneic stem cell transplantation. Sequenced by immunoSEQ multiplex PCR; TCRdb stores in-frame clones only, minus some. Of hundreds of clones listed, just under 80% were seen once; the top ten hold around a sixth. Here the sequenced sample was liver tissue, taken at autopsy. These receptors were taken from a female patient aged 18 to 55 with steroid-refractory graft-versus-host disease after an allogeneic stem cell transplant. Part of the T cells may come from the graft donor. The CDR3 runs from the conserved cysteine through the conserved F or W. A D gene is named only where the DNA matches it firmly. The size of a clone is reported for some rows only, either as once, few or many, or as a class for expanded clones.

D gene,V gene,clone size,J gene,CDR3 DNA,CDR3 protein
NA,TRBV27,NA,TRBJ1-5,TGTGCCAGCAGCCCATTAAGGTATAGCAATCAGCCCCAGCATTTT,CASSPLRYSNQPQHF
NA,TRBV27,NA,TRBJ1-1,TGTGCCACCAGAGTAGGGGTGAACACTGAAGCTTTCTTT,CATRVGVNTEAFF
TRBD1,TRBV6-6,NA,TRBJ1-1,TGTGCCAGCAACGAACTCAGGGGGTCTGAAGCTTTCTTT,CASNELRGSEAFF
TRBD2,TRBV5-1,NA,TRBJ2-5,TGCGCCAGCAAGGAGGGAGGGACCGTGTACCAAGAGACCCAGTACTTC,CASKEGGTVYQETQYF
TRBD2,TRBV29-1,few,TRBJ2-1,TGCAGCGTTGAGGTCGGGGGGACCCCCTACAATGAGCAGTTCTTC,CSVEVGGTPYNEQFF
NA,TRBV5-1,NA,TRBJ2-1,TGCGCCAGCAGCTTAGGGAGGGGGGTCGATGAGCAGTTCTTC,CASSLGRGVDEQFF
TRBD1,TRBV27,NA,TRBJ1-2,TGTGCCAGCAGTTCGTCGACTTGGACAGGAATCTATGGCTACACCTTC,CASSSSTWTGIYGYTF
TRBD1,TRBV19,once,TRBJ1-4,TGTGCCAGTAGTGGCCGGGACAGGGGGCGAGGAAAACTGTTTTTT,CASSGRDRGRGKLFF
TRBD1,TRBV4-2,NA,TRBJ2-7,TGTGCCAGCAGCCACATTTGGCGGGACAGGGGCGACGAGCAGTACTTC,CASSHIWRDRGDEQYF
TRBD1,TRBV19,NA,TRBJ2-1,TGTGCCAGTAGTTTCCGGGACAGGGATTTCAATGAGCAGTTCTTC,CASSFRDRDFNEQFF
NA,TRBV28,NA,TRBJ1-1,TGTGCCAGCAGTTTATTACCGACCGGGTCCTTGAACACTGAAGCTTTCTTT,CASSLLPTGSLNTEAFF
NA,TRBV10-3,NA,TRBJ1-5,TGTGCCATCAGTGAGCGGGAACAGGGTGCTCAGCCCCAGCATTTT,CAISEREQGAQPQHF
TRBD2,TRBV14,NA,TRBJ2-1,TGTGCCAGCAGTTCGACTAGCGGGAGCTGGCAGTACAATGAGCAGTTCTTC,CASSSTSGSWQYNEQFF
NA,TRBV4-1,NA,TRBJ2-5,TGCGCCAGCAGCCAGGTTGGAGTTGGGCGGGGGCACCCTCAAGAGACCCAGTACTTC,CASSQVGVGRGHPQETQYF
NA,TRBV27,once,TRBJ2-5,TGTGCCAGCAGTTTGCTCGGGACTCAAGAGACCCAGTACTTC,CASSLLGTQETQYF
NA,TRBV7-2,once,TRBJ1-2,TGTGCCAGCAGCCTGGGACAAGGATCGAATGGCTACACCTTC,CASSLGQGSNGYTF
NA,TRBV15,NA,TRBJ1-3,TGTGCCACCAGCAGAGATAGCAGCTCTGGAAACACCATATATTTT,CATSRDSSSGNTIYF
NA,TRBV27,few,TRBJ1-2,TGTGCCAGCAGTTTCCGGGACACACATAACTATGGCTACACCTTC,CASSFRDTHNYGYTF
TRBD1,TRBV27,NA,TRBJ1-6,TGTGCCAGCAGTGCCGGGACAGGGGGTTTTAATTCACCCCTCCACTTT,CASSAGTGGFNSPLHF
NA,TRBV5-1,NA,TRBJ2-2,TGCGCCAGCAGCTTCGTGGTTCGGGGGATCGGGGAGCTGTTTTTT,CASSFVVRGIGELFF
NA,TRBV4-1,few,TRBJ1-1,TGCGCCAGCAGCCAAGAGAGGGCACCCAACACTGAAGCTTTCTTT,CASSQERAPNTEAFF
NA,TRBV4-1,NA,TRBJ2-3,TGCGCCAGCAGCCAACCGGGCAAGCCAGATACGCAGTATTTT,CASSQPGKPDTQYF
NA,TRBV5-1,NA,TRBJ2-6,TGCGCCAGCAGCTTGGCTTTGATCTCTGGGGCCAACGTCCTGACTTTC,CASSLALISGANVLTF
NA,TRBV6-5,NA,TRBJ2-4,TGTGCCAGCAGTCCGGACAGTTACATTCAGTACTTC,CASSPDSYIQYF
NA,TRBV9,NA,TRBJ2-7,TGTGCCAGCAGCCCCTCCCCCGGGACAAGCTCCTACGAGCAGTACTTC,CASSPSPGTSSYEQYF
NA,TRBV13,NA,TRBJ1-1,TGTGCCAGCCGAGGGGGGAGCACTGAAGCTTTCTTT,CASRGGSTEAFF
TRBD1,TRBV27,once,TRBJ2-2,TGTGCCAGTAGTAACGACAGGGGGCGCACCGGGGAGCTGTTTTTT,CASSNDRGRTGELFF
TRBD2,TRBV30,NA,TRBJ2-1,TGTGCCTGGAAGGGACTAGCGTCCTACAATGAGCAGTTCTTC,CAWKGLASYNEQFF
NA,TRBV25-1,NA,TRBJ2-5,TGTGCCAGCAGTACGGGGGCTCGGGAGACCCAGTACTTC,CASSTGARETQYF
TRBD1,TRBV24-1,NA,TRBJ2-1,TGTGCCACCAGTGATTTGGGACAGGGGGTTCACAATGAGCAGTTCTTC,CATSDLGQGVHNEQFF
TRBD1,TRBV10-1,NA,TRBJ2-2,TGCGCCAGCAGTGAGTCGGGGACAGACCTCACCGGGGAGCTGTTTTTT,CASSESGTDLTGELFF
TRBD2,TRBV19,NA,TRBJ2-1,TGTGCCAGTAGTATAAGCGGGAGCGCCCACAATGAGCAGTTCTTC,CASSISGSAHNEQFF
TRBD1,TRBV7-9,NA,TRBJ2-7,TGTGCCAGCAGCCCACGTCCCGGGACAGGGGGCGTTAGGTCCTACGAGCAGTACTTC,CASSPRPGTGGVRSYEQYF
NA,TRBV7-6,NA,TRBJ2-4,TGTGCCAGCAGCTTAAGGGACGGTGAAAAAAACATTCAGTACTTC,CASSLRDGEKNIQYF
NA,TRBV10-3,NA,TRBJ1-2,TGTGCCATCAGTGGGGGACACCTCTCTAACTATGGCTACACCTTC,CAISGGHLSNYGYTF
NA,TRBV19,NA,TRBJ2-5,TGTGCCAGTAGTATGGGTGGGGTTCAAGAGACCCAGTACTTC,CASSMGGVQETQYF
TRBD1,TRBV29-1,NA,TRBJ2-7,TGCAGCGCCCTGACAGGGGTTTCCTACGAGCAGTACTTC,CSALTGVSYEQYF
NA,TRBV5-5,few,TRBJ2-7,TGTGCCAGCAGCGCCTACAGGGCCCACGAGCAGTACTTC,CASSAYRAHEQYF
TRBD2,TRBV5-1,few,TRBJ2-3,TGCGCCAGCAGCTTAGCGGGGGGGCCAGATACGCAGTATTTT,CASSLAGGPDTQYF
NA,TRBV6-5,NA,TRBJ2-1,TGTGCCAGCAGTTACTCGACTTACAATGAGCAGTTCTTC,CASSYSTYNEQFF
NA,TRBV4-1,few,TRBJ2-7,TGCGCCAGCAGCCATGGACAGAATGGGGAGCAGTACTTC,CASSHGQNGEQYF
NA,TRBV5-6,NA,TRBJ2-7,TGTGCCAGCAGCTTGGAAGGGTTGGGCCTTATCCCGTTCTACGAGCAGTACTTC,CASSLEGLGLIPFYEQYF
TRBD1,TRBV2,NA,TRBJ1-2,TGTGCCACCGACAGGGGGAACTATGGCTACACCTTC,CATDRGNYGYTF
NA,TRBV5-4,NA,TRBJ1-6,TGTGCCAGCAGCTCCCGGGATATGTGGAATTCACCCCTCCACTTT,CASSSRDMWNSPLHF
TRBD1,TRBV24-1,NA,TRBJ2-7,TGTGCCACCAGCCCCTCCGGACAGGGCTTTAACGAGCAGTACTTC,CATSPSGQGFNEQYF
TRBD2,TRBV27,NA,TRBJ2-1,TGTGCCAGCAGATTCGGGACTAGCGGGGCGTGGGGGGACAATGAGCAGTTCTTC,CASRFGTSGAWGDNEQFF
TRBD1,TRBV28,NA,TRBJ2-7,TGTGCCAGCAGGGTCACAGGGGGAGCCTACGAGCAGTACTTC,CASRVTGGAYEQYF
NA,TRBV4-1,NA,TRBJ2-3,TGCGCCAGCAGCCAAGGAAGGGGACACGATACGCAGTATTTT,CASSQGRGHDTQYF
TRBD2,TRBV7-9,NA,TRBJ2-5,TGTGCCAGCAGCTTAGCGAGGCTAGCGGGAGGAGAGACCCAGTACTTC,CASSLARLAGGETQYF
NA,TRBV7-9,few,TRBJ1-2,TGTGCCAGCAGCTTGGACCGTGGCTACACCTTC,CASSLDRGYTF
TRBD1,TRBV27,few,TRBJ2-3,TGTGCCAGCAGGGCGGACAGGAGCACAGATACGCAGTATTTT,CASRADRSTDTQYF
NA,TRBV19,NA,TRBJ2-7,TGTGCCAGTAGTACGAGGGGCAACGAGCAGTACTTC,CASSTRGNEQYF
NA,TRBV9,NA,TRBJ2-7,TGTGCCAGCAGCCCTCAAGGGGTTCGCAATTACGAGCAGTACTTC,CASSPQGVRNYEQYF
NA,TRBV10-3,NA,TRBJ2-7,TGTGCCATCAGTGAGTCGAACGGTAGATTCTACGAGCAGTACTTC,CAISESNGRFYEQYF